A single T cell receptor beta chain is shown here with its context. TCRdb's table, derived via immunoSEQ multiplex PCR, lists solely in-frame clones and lacks some. The sample consists of tens of thousands of clones, about 90% of them appearing once. Trimming shortened V by 6 bases and J by 4 bases, and 3 bases separated the two germline ends. The CDR3 runs to 10 residues. Germline CDR1 is MGHDK and CDR2 is SYGVNS. This specimen belongs to a study of OX40 agonist ivuxolimab in advanced cancers. The clonotype was recovered from an adult with an advanced solid tumor such as melanoma, head and neck, liver or kidney cancer. The chain joins TRBV25-1 to TRBJ2-5; D is uncertain. Sequencing was performed on CD4+ or CD8+ T cells sorted from blood, taken in a trial of the OX40 agonist ivuxolimab. Written as DNA, the CDR3 is TGTGCCAGCAGGGGAGAGACCCAGTACTTC. The encoded protein is CASRGETQYF.